What follows is one T cell receptor (beta chain) and its context. This clone was detected only a few times. It lacks a known antigen. Base qualities are missing; no much larger clone stands one base away. This sample is drawn from a study of radiotherapy plus CTLA-4 blockade in lung cancer listed by TCRdb under 2018. For the wider study: Among the enrolled patients, 15% to 20% had an objective response, and 31% reached disease control. Here is what the overall study found, with its caveats: The strongest predictors of response were reported to be early dynamic shifts in blood T cell clones along with a rise in serum interferon-beta following radiation. After treatment with radiotherapy and ipilimumab, TCR clones that originated in tumors expanded in peripheral blood.

The study tested focal radiation therapy combined with CTLA-4 blockade (ipilimumab) in patients with chemo-refractory metastatic non-small-cell lung cancer. CDR1 and CDR2 are read off the germline V gene as SGHDN and FVKESK. V loses 2 bases, J loses 3 bases, and the germline ends lie 16 bases apart. The CDR3 starts with the cysteine, ends with the phenylalanine, and has 16 residues. Just CDR3 DNA is preserved here, 48 bases in frame from base 1. Libraries were built with the immunoSEQ multiplex PCR assay. The clones in this table, taken by TCRdb from immuneACCESS, are in-frame only. Not every clone is retained; where verified, under half of the shortfall comes from an unresolved V gene, and the cause of the rest is unknown. In this sample the table shows 40,000 to 45,000 clones, more than 65% of which occur a single time. The ten largest account for approximately 9% of the sample.

The sample in question was peripheral blood, obtained from a patient treated with radiotherapy plus ipilimumab. The receptor chain draws on TRBV14 and TRBJ2-5; TRBD2 is a weak D gene call, 6 bases matching. The source of this sequence is a human donor with non-small cell lung cancer who had stable disease on radiotherapy plus ipilimumab. The DNA sequence reads TGTGCCAGCAGCCAATTGAACTCGGGACTGAAAGAGACCCAGTACTTC. Translated, it gives CASSQLNSGLKETQYF.